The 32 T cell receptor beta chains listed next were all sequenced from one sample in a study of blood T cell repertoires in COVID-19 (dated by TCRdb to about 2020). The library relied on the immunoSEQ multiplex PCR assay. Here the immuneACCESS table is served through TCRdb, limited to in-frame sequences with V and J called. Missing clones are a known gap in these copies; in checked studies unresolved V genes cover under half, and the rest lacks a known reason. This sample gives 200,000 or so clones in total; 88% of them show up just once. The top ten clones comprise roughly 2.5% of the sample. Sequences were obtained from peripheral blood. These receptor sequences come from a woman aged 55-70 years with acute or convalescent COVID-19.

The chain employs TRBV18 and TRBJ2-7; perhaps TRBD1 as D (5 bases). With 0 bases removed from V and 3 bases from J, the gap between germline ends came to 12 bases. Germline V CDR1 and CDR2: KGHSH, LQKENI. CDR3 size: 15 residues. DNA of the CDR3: TGTGCCAGCTCACCACCGAGCAGGGCTAACTACGAGCAGTACTTC. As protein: CASSPPSRANYEQYF.

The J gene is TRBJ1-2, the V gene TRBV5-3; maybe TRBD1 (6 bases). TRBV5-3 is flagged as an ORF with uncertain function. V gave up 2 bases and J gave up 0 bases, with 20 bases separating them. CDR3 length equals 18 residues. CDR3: CARSFKRDKSISNYGYTF. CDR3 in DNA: TGTGCCAGAAGCTTTAAACGGGACAAATCCATATCTAACTATGGCTACACCTTC.

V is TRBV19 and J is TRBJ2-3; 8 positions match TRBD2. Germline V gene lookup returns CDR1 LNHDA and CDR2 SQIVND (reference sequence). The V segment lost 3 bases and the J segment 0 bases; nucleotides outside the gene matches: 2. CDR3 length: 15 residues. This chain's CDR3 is CASSIQRGSTDTQYF. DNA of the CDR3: TGTGCCAGTAGTATCCAGCGGGGGAGCACAGATACGCAGTATTTT.

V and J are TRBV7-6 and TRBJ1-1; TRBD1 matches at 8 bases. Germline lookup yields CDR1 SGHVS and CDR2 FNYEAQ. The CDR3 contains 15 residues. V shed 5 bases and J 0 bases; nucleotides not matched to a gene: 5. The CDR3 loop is CASSEQGELNTEAFF. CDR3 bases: TGTGCCAGCAGCGAACAGGGGGAACTGAACACTGAAGCTTTCTTT.

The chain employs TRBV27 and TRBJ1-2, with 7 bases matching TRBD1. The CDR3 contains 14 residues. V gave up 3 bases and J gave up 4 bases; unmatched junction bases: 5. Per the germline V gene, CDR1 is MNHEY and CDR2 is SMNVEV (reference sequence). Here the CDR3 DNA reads TGTGCCAGCAGTTTGACCAGGGGGAGCTATGGCTACACCTTC. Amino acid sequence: CASSLTRGSYGYTF.

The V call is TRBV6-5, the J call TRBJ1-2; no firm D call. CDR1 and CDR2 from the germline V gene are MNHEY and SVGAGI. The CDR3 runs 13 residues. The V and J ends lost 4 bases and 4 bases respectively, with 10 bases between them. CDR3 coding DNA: TGTGCCAGCAGTTCCGGGTCCTTCTATGGCTACACCTTC. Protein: CASSSGSFYGYTF.

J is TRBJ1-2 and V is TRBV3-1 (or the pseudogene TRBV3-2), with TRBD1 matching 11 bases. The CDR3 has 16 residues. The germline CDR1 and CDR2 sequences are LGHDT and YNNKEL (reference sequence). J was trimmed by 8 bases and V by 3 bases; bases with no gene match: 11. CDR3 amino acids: CASSQTPRTGGLGYTF. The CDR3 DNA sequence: TGTGCCAGCAGCCAGACACCGAGGACAGGGGGCTTGGGCTACACCTTC.

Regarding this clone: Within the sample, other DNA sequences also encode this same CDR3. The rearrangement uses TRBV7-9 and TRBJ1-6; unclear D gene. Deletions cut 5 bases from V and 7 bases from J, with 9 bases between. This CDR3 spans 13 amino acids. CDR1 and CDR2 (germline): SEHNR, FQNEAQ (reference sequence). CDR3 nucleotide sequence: TGTGCCAGCAGCCCAGACGGGAATTCACCCCTCCACTTT. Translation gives CASSPDGNSPLHF. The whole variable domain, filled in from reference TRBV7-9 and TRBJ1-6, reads DTGVSQNPRHKITKRGQNVTFRCDPISEHNRLYWYRQTLGQGPEFLTYFQNEAQLEKSRLLSDRFSAERPKGSFSTLEIQRTEQGDSAMYLCASSPDGNSPLHFGNGTRLTVT.

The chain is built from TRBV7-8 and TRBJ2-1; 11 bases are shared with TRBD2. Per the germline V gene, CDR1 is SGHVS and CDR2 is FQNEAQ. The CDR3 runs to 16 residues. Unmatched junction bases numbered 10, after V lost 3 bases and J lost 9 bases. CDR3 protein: CASSFGHSGGDSEQFF. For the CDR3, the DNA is TGTGCCAGCAGCTTCGGCCATAGCGGGGGGGATAGTGAGCAGTTCTTC.

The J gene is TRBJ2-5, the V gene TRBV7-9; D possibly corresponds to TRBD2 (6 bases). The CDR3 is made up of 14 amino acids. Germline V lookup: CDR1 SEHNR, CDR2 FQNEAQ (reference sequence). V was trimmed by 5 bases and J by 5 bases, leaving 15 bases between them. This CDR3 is CASSPARRVETQYF. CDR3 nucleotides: TGTGCCAGCAGCCCCGCCCGGAGGGTTGAGACCCAGTACTTC.

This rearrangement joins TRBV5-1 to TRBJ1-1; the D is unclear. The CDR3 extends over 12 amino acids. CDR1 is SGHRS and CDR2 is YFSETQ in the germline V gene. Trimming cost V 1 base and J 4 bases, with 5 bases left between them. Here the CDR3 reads CASSLPGTEAFF. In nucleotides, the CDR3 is TGCGCCAGCAGCTTGCCGGGCACTGAAGCTTTCTTT.

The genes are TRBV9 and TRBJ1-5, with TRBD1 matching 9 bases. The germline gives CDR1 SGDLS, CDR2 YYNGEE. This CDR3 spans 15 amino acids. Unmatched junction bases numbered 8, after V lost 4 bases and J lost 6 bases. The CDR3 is CASSSTGGSGQPQHF. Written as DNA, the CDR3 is TGTGCCAGCAGCTCCACAGGGGGCTCGGGTCAGCCCCAGCATTTT.

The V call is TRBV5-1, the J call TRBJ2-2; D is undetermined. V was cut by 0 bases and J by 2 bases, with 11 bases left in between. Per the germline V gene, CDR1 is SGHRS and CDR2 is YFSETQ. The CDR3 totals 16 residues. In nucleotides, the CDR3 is TGCGCCAGCAGCTTGGGTACAGCCCTTAACACCGGGGAGCTGTTTTTT. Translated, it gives CASSLGTALNTGELFF.

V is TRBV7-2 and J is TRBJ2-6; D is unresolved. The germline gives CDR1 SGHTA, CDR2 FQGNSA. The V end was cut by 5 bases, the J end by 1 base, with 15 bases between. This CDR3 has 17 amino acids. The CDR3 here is CASSARGQSSGANVLTF. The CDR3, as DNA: TGTGCCAGCAGCGCCCGCGGCCAATCTTCTGGGGCCAACGTCCTGACTTTC.

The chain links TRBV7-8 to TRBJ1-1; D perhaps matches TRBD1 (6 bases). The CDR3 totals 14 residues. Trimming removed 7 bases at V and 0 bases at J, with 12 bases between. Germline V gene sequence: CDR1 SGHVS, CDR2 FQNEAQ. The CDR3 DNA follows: TGTGCCAGCAATATCGGACAGTTGAACACTGAAGCTTTCTTT. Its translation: CASNIGQLNTEAFF.

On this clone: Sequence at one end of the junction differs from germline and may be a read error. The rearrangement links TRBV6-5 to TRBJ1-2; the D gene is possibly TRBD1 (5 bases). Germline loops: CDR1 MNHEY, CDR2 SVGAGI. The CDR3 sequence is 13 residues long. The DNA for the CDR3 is TGTGCCGGCAGGGACGGGACTAACTATGGCTACACCTTC. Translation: CAGRDGTNYGYTF.

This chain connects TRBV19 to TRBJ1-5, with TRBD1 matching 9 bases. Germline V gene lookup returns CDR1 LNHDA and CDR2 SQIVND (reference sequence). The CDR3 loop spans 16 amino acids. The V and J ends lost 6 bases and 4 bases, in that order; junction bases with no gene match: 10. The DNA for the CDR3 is TGTGCCAGTAGGTCATTGACAGGGGGGAATAATCAGCCCCAGCATTTT. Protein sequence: CASRSLTGGNNQPQHF.

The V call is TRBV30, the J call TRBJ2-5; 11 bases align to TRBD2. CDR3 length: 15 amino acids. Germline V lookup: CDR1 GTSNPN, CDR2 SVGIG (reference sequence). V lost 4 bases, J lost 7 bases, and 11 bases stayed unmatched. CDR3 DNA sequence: TGTGCCTGGACCCTGGGACTAGCGGTCCCCGGGACCCAGTACTTC. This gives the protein CAWTLGLAVPGTQYF.

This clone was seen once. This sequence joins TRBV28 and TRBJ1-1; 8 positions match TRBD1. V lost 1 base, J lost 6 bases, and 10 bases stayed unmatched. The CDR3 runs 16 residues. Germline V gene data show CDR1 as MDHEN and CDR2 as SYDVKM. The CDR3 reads CASSLSGTGRVSEAFF. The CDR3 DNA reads TGTGCCAGCAGTTTATCCGGGACAGGTCGAGTGTCTGAAGCTTTCTTT.

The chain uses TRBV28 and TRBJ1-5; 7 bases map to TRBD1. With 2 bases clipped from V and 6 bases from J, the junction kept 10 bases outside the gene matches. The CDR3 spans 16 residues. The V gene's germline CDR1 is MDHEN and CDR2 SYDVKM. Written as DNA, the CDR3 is TGTGCCAGCAGTTTACGACAGGGTGCATCAGGTCAGCCCCAGCATTTT. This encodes CASSLRQGASGQPQHF.

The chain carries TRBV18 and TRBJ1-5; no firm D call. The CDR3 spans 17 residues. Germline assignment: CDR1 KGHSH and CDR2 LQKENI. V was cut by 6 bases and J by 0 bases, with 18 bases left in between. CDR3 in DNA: TGTGCCAGCTCGCCCCAACAGCCTCCCTATAGCAATCAGCCCCAGCATTTT. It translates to CASSPQQPPYSNQPQHF.

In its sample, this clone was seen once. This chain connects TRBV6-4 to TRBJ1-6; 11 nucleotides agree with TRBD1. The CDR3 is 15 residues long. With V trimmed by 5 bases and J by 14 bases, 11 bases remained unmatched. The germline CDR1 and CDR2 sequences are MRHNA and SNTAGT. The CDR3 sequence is CASSSGTGGITALHF. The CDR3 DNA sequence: TGTGCCAGCAGTTCCGGGACAGGGGGGATAACGGCCCTCCACTTT.

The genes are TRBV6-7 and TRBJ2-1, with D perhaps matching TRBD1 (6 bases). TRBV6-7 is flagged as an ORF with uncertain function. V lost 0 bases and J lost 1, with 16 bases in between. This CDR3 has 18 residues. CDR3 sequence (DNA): TGTGCCAGCAGTTACTCCCGACAGGTCGGTAGGTCCTACAATGAGCAGTTCTTC. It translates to CASSYSRQVGRSYNEQFF.

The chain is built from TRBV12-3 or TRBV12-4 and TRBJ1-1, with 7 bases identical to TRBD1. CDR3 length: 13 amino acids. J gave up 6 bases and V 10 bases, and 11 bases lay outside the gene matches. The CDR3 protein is CATIKIGGAEAFF. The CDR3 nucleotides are TGTGCCACAATTAAAATAGGGGGCGCTGAAGCTTTCTTT.

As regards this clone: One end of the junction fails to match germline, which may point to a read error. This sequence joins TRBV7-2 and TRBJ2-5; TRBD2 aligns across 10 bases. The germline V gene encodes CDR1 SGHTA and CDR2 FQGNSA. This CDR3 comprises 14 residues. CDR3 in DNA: TGTGCCAGCAGCCTAGCGGGAGTTCAAGAGACCCAGTACTTC. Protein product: CASSLAGVQETQYF.

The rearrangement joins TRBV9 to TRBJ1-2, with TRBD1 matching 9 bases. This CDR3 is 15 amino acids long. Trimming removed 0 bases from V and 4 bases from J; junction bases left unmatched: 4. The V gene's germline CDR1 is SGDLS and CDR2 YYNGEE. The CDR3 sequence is CASSVGQGGGYGYTF. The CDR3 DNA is TGTGCCAGCAGCGTAGGACAGGGGGGAGGCTATGGCTACACCTTC.

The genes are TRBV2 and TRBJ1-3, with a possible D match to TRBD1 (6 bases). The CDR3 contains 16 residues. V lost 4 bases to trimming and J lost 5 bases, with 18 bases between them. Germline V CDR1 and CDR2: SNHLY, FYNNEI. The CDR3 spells CASSVSLGQQRNTIYF. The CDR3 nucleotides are TGTGCCAGCAGTGTCTCCTTGGGACAACAGCGAAACACCATATATTTT.

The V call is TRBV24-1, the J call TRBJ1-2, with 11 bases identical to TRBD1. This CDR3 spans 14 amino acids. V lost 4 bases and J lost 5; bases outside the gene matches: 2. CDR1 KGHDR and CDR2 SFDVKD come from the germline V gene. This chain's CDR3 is CATSDRDRGYGYTF. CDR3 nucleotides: TGTGCCACCAGTGACCGGGACAGGGGGTATGGCTACACCTTC.

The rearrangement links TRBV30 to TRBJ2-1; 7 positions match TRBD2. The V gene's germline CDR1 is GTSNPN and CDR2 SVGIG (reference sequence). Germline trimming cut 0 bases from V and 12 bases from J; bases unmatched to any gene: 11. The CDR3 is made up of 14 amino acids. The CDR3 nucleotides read TGTGCCTGGAGTGTACGGCCCTTATCGGGAGGGCAGTTCTTC. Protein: CAWSVRPLSGGQFF. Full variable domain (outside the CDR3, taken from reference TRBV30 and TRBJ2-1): SQTIHQWPATLVQPVGSPLSLECTVEGTSNPNLYWYRQAAGRGLQLLFYSVGIGQISSEVPQNLSASRPQDRQFILSSKKLLLSDSGFYLCAWSVRPLSGGQFFGPGTRLTVL.

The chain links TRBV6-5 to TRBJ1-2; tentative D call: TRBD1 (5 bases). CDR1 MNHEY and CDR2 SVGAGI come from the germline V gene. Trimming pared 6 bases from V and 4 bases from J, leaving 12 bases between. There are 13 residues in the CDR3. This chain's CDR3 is CASSDQGVYGYTF. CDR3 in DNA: TGTGCCAGCAGCGACCAGGGTGTCTATGGCTACACCTTC.

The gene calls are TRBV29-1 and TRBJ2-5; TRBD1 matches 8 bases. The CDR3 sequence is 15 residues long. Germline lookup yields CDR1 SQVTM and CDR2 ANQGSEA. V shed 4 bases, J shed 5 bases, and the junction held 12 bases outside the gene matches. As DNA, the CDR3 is TGCAGCGTTGCGTCCAATGCAGGGGGCAGGGAGACCCAGTACTTC. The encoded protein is CSVASNAGGRETQYF.

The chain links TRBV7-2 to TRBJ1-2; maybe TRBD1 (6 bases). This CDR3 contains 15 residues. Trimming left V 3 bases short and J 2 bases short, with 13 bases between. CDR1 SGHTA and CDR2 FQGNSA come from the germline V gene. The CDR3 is CASSLDSTVNYGYTF. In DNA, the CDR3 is TGTGCCAGCAGCTTGGACAGCACAGTGAACTATGGCTACACCTTC.